The T cell receptor beta chain described here comes from a study of CD8 T cells in Susac syndrome. Looking at the study overall: Patients with Susac syndrome were therapy-naive, on corticosteroids, or on intravenous immunoglobulin alone at the time that blood was drawn.

Trimming cost V 6 bases and J 8 bases; bases outside gene matches: 8. This CDR3 is built from 16 residues. Looked up from germline, CDR1 is MNHEY and CDR2 is SVGEGT. Findings of the study overall: Clonal CD8+ expansion in Susac was highest in TEMRA cells and active patients.

The RNA input was roughly 0.45 to 1 ug, and it was reverse transcribed with random hexamers. TCRdb analysed the immunoSEQ multiplex PCR reads with MiXCR anew, one entry per CDR3 protein. The sample has about 130,000 distinct CDR3 sequences; about 93% are singletons. The recently defined diagnostic criteria for definite or probable disease were met by the Susac syndrome patients. Negative isolation was used for CD8+ and CD4+ T cells and FACS enrichment for TEMRA cells. Of note for this clonotype: Its antigen is not known.

Sequencing was done on a sample of CD8+ T cells from PBMCs. The chain employs TRBV6-2 or TRBV6-3 and TRBJ2-1, with 15 bases identical to TRBD2. The clonotype comes from a human donor with Susac syndrome. CDR3 sequence reads: CASSKGLAGGWYEQFF. The CDR3 coding sequence is TGTGCCAGCAGCAAGGGACTAGCGGGAGGATGGTATGAGCAGTTCTTC.